This TCR beta chain was captured by sequencing in a study of OX40 agonist ivuxolimab in advanced cancers. Describing the broader study: The costimulatory receptor OX40 (CD134) was targeted by ivuxolimab, a fully human IgG2 agonistic monoclonal antibody. Intravenous ivuxolimab was administered to patients every 2 weeks at six dose levels: 0.01, 0.1, 0.3, 1.5, 3 and 10 mg/kg. Of the 50 to 55 patients in dose escalation, some 20 had hepatocellular carcinoma, some 15 had melanoma, 9 had renal cell carcinoma and 9 had head and neck cancer. A male proportion of around 81% and a mean age of about 60 years, ranging from roughly 23 to 79, were recorded for the dose-escalation cohort. Patients were allowed to have had prior anti-PD-1, anti-PD-L1 or anti-CTLA-4 therapy, and 40% of the dose-escalation patients had been treated with checkpoint inhibitors. Three dose-escalation patients achieved partial responses, one with hepatocellular carcinoma and two with cutaneous melanoma. Peripheral TCRbeta sequencing was intended to test whether TCR sequence diversity was altered and clonal T-cell expansion was caused by ivuxolimab. The paper covers the monotherapy dose-escalation part of the phase I ivuxolimab trial, which included N ≈ 50 patients.

Genomic DNA was isolated from the sorted cells so that the TCRbeta CDR3 region could be sequenced. The immunoSEQ Assay was used to sequence the TCRbeta CDR3 regions. Not all clones reach the TCRdb copy of this immuneACCESS table, which keeps in-frame sequences only. Checked studies attribute under half of the gap to unresolved V genes and leave the rest unexplained. The sample records about 58,000 clones, 80% to 90% of which are singletons. The ten largest clones capture more than 0.65% of the sample. There are 15 amino acids in the CDR3, from cysteine to phenylalanine inclusive. Solely the CDR3 DNA is kept, with 45 bases framed from the first base. The junction carries 15 bases between V and J, which are trimmed by 3 bases and 4 bases respectively. Via the germline V gene (reference sequence), CDR1 is LNHDA and CDR2 SQIVND. The trial excluded patients who had a history of autoimmune disease or were on systemic immunosuppression. Peripheral blood for TCR sequencing was collected from all dose cohorts at baseline, on cycle 4 day 1, and on cycle 7 day 1. The samples were taken from a phase I, first-in-human, multicenter, open-label dose-escalation trial of ivuxolimab. Adults with locally advanced or metastatic head and neck squamous cell, hepatocellular, melanoma or renal cell carcinoma were enrolled in the trial. Before TCR sequencing, CD4+ and CD8+ T cells were separately sorted from peripheral blood.

The paper as a whole reports these results and caveats: Partial responders in the 0.1-3.0 mg/kg groups had among the lowest normalized peripheral clonal expansion, especially among CD8+ T cells. At doses of 0.1 to 3.0 mg/kg, clonal expansion of both CD4+ and CD8+ T cells in blood was seen between baseline and week 6. Low levels of normalized T-cell clonal expansion were also seen in some patients who did not respond. The antigen specificity of the clonally expanded peripheral T cells was not determined. After ivuxolimab, CD8+ T cells had more expanded clones than CD4+ T cells on average.

A note on this clone: Its target antigen remains unknown. Base-call qualities are not available, and no considerably larger clone is one nucleotide away.

The rearrangement combines TRBV19 with TRBJ1-2; TRBD1 is perhaps the D gene, given 5 matching bases. The source was CD4+ or CD8+ T cells sorted from blood, collected in a trial of the OX40 agonist ivuxolimab. This TCR was sampled from an adult with an advanced solid tumor such as melanoma, head and neck, liver or kidney cancer. This receptor carries the CDR3 CASSIYPPGVYGYTF. The sequenced DNA: TGTGCCAGTAGTATCTACCCTCCGGGGGTCTATGGCTACACCTTC.